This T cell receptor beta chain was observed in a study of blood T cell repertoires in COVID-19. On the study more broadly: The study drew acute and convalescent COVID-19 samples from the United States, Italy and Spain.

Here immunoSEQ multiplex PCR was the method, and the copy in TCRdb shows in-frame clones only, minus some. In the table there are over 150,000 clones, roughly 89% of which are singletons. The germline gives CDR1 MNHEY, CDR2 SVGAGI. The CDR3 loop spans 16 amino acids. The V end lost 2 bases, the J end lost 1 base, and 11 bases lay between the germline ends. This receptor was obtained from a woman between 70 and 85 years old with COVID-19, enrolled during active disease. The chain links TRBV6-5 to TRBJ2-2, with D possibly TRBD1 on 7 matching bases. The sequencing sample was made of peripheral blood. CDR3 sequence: CASSYRGRENTGELFF. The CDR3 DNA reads TGTGCCAGCAGTTACAGGGGGCGGGAGAACACCGGGGAGCTGTTTTTT.